These 10 T cell receptor beta chains were all obtained from the same sample, sequenced in a study of blood T cells in healthy people across ages. Alongside a J-beta primer mix, a sample-barcoded 5' primer served in a second PCR lasting about 7 to 11 cycles. Using its own MiXCR run on the 5' RACE reads, TCRdb lists one record per CDR3 protein. The sample records 750,000 to 850,000 distinct CDR3 sequences, around 25% being singletons. The same data also contributed to another study, on T cells of mothers and their children.

The material sequenced was blood. The receptors here all came from a boy younger than 18 in good health.

V is TRBV14 and J is TRBJ1-4; D gene uncertain. Germline CDR1 is SGHDN and CDR2 is FVKESK. The CDR3 totals 16 residues. Trimming removed 0 bases at V and 0 bases at J, with 8 bases between. The CDR3 protein is CASSQDLGTTNEKLFF. The CDR3 DNA is TGTGCCAGCAGCCAAGATCTGGGGACAACTAATGAAAAACTGTTTTTT.

This chain joins TRBV5-6 and TRBJ2-1, with D perhaps matching TRBD2 (5 bases). V was clipped by 2 bases and J by 0 bases, with 12 bases between them. This CDR3 is built from 16 residues. Looked up from germline, CDR1 is SGHDT and CDR2 is YYEEEE. CDR3 DNA: TGTGCCAGCAGCTTCGGCCAGCGGAGCTCCTACAATGAGCAGTTCTTC. This translates into CASSFGQRSSYNEQFF.

The rearrangement links TRBV6-2 or TRBV6-3 to TRBJ1-5; perhaps TRBD1 as D (5 bases). This CDR3 has 15 amino acids. Germline V gives CDR1 MNHEY, CDR2 SVGEGT. V lost 11 bases and J lost 0, with 17 bases in between. For the CDR3, the DNA is TGTGCCGGCACCACGGGGCTATATAGCAATCAGCCCCAGCATTTT. Protein sequence: CAGTTGLYSNQPQHF.

The rearrangement joins TRBV9 to TRBJ2-7; a weak D match, TRBD1 (5 bases). This CDR3 spans 15 amino acids. Per germline, CDR1 SGDLS and CDR2 YYNGEE. V was pared by 0 bases and J by 4 bases, with 14 bases between. The CDR3 loop reads CASSVGQGAAYEQYF. The CDR3 nucleotides are TGTGCCAGCAGCGTAGGGCAAGGGGCAGCGTACGAGCAGTACTTC.

This clonotype has only one observation. V and J are TRBV4-3 and TRBJ2-2; a weak D match, TRBD1 (5 bases). Germline CDR1 reads LGHNA; CDR2 reads YSLEER. Trimming left V 0 bases short and J 1 base short, with 12 bases between. The CDR3 length is 17 residues. CDR3 protein: CASSQDTQGLNTGELFF. The CDR3 DNA sequence: TGCGCCAGCAGCCAAGATACCCAGGGTTTGAACACCGGGGAGCTGTTTTTT.

The chain employs TRBV6-2 or TRBV6-3 and TRBJ2-3; 10 bases fit TRBD2. With V trimmed by 6 bases and J by 6 bases, 9 bases remained unmatched. This CDR3 region has 15 residues. Germline CDR1 reads MNHEY; CDR2 reads SVGEGT. The chain's CDR3 is CASSNLAGAPDTQYF. The CDR3 region has the DNA TGTGCCAGCAGCAACCTAGCGGGGGCCCCGGATACGCAGTATTTT.

This clonotype occurred a few times. The chain combines TRBV7-9 with TRBJ1-2, with TRBD1 matching 7 bases. V gave up 4 bases and J gave up 6 bases; unmatched junction bases: 11. Per germline, CDR1 SEHNR and CDR2 FQNEAQ (reference sequence). The CDR3 covers 15 residues. CDR3 bases: TGTGCCAGCAGCTCCGGGGCAGGGGGTAAGGATGGCTACACCTTC. Amino acids: CASSSGAGGKDGYTF.

This clonotype was recorded a few times. The J gene is TRBJ1-2, the V gene TRBV7-2; 11 bases fit TRBD1. CDR1 SGHTA and CDR2 FQGNSA come from the germline V gene. The CDR3 totals 13 residues. The ends lost 3 bases at V and 8 bases at J; junction bases unmatched: 2. CDR3 amino acids: CASSFGDRGGYTF. CDR3 DNA: TGTGCCAGCAGCTTCGGGGACAGGGGGGGCTACACCTTC.

The chain uses TRBV30 and TRBJ1-3, with TRBD1 as a possible D gene (6 bases). The CDR3 runs 14 residues. Germline loops: CDR1 GTSNPN, CDR2 SVGIG (reference sequence). V lost 0 bases and J lost 4, with 10 bases in between. The CDR3 DNA is TGTGCCTGGAGTGTGAACAGGGCAGGAAACACCATATATTTT. It is translated as CAWSVNRAGNTIYF.

The chain employs TRBV20-1 and TRBJ2-5; no reliable D call. The DNA end favors TRBJ2-7, so the J call may be wrong. Germline V gives CDR1 DFQATT, CDR2 SNEGSKA (reference sequence). The CDR3 has 14 amino acids. The CDR3 coding sequence is TGCAGTGCAACTGACCCGGGCCGATCCTACGAGCAGTACTTC. Translating gives CSATDPGRSYEQYF.